Shown below are 27 T cell receptor beta chains from a single sample sequenced in a study of control samples from healthy donors and cancer patients. Assay: immunoSEQ multiplex PCR; the TCRdb copy retains only in-frame clones and omits some. This sample carries approximately 150,000 clones, about 86% of them seen once, and the ten largest clones take approximately 1.6%. Sequenced input: blood. Receptor source: a man aged 18 to 29 in good health.

The V call is TRBV28, the J call TRBJ2-5; D gene ambiguous. V lost 5 bases, J lost 0 bases, and 19 bases lay in between. CDR3 length: 17 residues. Germline CDR1 MDHEN, CDR2 SYDVKM. CDR3 protein: CASSGTAAEKYQETQYF. CDR3 nucleotide sequence: TGTGCCAGCAGTGGCACGGCGGCAGAAAAGTACCAAGAGACCCAGTACTTC.

This clone has more than one count but fewer than ten. The chain recombines TRBV30 with TRBJ2-1; the D gene is possibly TRBD1 (8 bases). The V gene's germline CDR1 is GTSNPN and CDR2 SVGIG (reference sequence). CDR3 length: 15 residues. V was cut by 3 bases and J by 3 bases, with 15 bases left in between. The CDR3 spells CAWRYRGGNYNEQFF. CDR3 nucleotide sequence: TGTGCCTGGAGGTACAGGGGGGGGAACTACAATGAGCAGTTCTTC.

The V call is TRBV6-2 or TRBV6-3, the J call TRBJ2-2; the match to TRBD2 covers 7 bases. V trimming: 5 bases; J trimming: 4 bases; junction bases outside the gene matches: 7. The CDR3 is made up of 15 amino acids. Per germline, CDR1 MNHEY and CDR2 SVGEGT. CDR3 protein: CASSGGGSPTGELFF. The CDR3 DNA sequence: TGTGCCAGCAGTGGGGGGGGGAGTCCCACCGGGGAGCTGTTTTTT.

V usage is TRBV18 and J usage is TRBJ2-7; D may match TRBD1 or TRBD2 (8 bases each). The CDR3 sequence is 17 residues long. Per germline, CDR1 KGHSH and CDR2 LQKENI. V lost 4 bases, J lost 7 bases, and 26 bases lay in between. CDR3 coding DNA: TGTGCCAGCTCACTTAAGGCTCCCACAGGGGGACTAGGGGAGCAGTACTTC. Protein product: CASSLKAPTGGLGEQYF.

CDR3 nucleotide sequence: TGTGCCAGCAGCGAGGGGCCCCCCTCCTACGAGCAGTACTTC. It encodes CASSEGPPSYEQYF. The chain joins TRBV21-1 to TRBJ2-7. TRBV21-1 represents a pseudogene. CDR3 length: 14 residues.

This clone was counted at least ten times. J is TRBJ2-1 and V is TRBV7-8; D call uncertain. The CDR3 runs to 14 residues. Germline lookup yields CDR1 SGHVS and CDR2 FQNEAQ. V was cut by 1 base and J by 6 bases, with 10 bases left in between. The CDR3 here is CASSLGQAFNEQFF. The CDR3 DNA reads as TGTGCCAGCAGCTTAGGGCAGGCGTTCAATGAGCAGTTCTTC.

DNA for the CDR3: TGTGCCAGCAGTTTAGGGGGGGTTAGGTACGAGCAGTACTTC. Translation: CASSLGGVRYEQYF. This chain connects TRBV28 to TRBJ2-7; 7 bases line up with TRBD2. The V gene's germline CDR1 is MDHEN and CDR2 SYDVKM. The CDR3 spans 14 residues. J lost 4 bases, V lost 2 bases, and 5 bases had no gene match.

The count of this clone is one. The chain has TRBV19 and TRBJ2-5; 10 nucleotides agree with TRBD1. Germline V gene data show CDR1 as LNHDA and CDR2 as SQIVND (reference sequence). The CDR3 has 17 residues. Germline trimming cut 6 bases from V and 2 bases from J; bases unmatched to any gene: 12. CDR3: CASSPGTGVSWQETQYF. CDR3 DNA: TGTGCCAGTAGCCCCGGGACAGGGGTCTCGTGGCAAGAGACCCAGTACTTC.

V gene TRBV2 combines with J gene TRBJ1-6; D may be TRBD1 (6 bases). Trimming shortened V by 7 bases and J by 9 bases, and 19 bases separated the two germline ends. CDR1 and CDR2 from the germline V gene are SNHLY and FYNNEI. This CDR3 spans 15 amino acids. In nucleotides, the CDR3 is TGTGCCAGCACCAAGGCTACAGGGCTGGGTTCACCCCTCCACTTT. This encodes CASTKATGLGSPLHF.

The chain joins TRBV6-6 to TRBJ1-2, with 7 bases that match TRBD1. V trimming: 6 bases; J trimming: 8 bases; junction bases outside the gene matches: 9. Germline V CDR1 and CDR2: MNHNY, SVGAGI (reference sequence). The CDR3 totals 13 residues. CDR3 DNA: TGTGCCAGCAGGGAAGGACAGGCACGGGGCTACACCTTC. Encoded protein: CASREGQARGYTF.

This clone was seen once. This chain connects TRBV12-3 or TRBV12-4 to TRBJ2-1; perhaps TRBD1 as D (6 bases). This CDR3 has 12 amino acids. V was pared by 7 bases and J by 10 bases, with 14 bases between. The CDR3 sequence: CASILGHGEQFF. CDR3 coding DNA: TGTGCCAGCATCTTGGGACACGGCGAGCAGTTCTTC.

The CDR3 is CASSPHGQFNQPQHF. CDR3 nucleotides: TGTGCCAGCTCACCACACGGACAGTTCAATCAGCCCCAGCATTTT. The chain joins TRBV18 to TRBJ1-5; D is possibly TRBD1 (6 bases). This CDR3 has 15 residues. Germline CDR1 and CDR2: KGHSH and LQKENI. The V end was cut by 1 base, the J end by 3 bases, with 10 bases between.

V gene TRBV4-3 combines with J gene TRBJ2-1; 9 nucleotides line up with TRBD2. This CDR3 region has 16 residues. V lost 2 bases to trimming and J lost 9 bases; unmatched junction nucleotides: 11. Germline CDR1 and CDR2: LGHNA and YSLEER. The CDR3 here is CASSQKAGGLAFEQFF. The CDR3 bases are TGCGCCAGCAGCCAAAAGGCGGGGGGGCTGGCTTTTGAGCAGTTCTTC.

J is TRBJ1-5 and V is TRBV28; D unresolved. CDR1 and CDR2 (germline): MDHEN, SYDVKM. This CDR3 comprises 14 residues. V was cut by 5 bases and J by 9 bases, with 17 bases left in between. CDR3: CASSPNLSSLPQHF. CDR3 sequence (DNA): TGTGCCAGCAGTCCAAATTTGAGCTCCCTGCCCCAGCATTTT.

This sequence joins TRBV5-6 and TRBJ1-3, with 8 bases fitting TRBD1. The J segment lost 0 bases and the V segment lost 3 bases, leaving 5 bases of the junction unmatched. The CDR3 has 16 residues. Per the germline V gene, CDR1 is SGHDT and CDR2 is YYEEEE. This CDR3 is CASSSTGVFSGNTIYF. The CDR3 DNA reads as TGTGCCAGCAGCTCGACAGGGGTTTTCTCTGGAAACACCATATATTTT.

This clone was seen a single time. The chain couples TRBV13 to TRBJ1-3, with D unclear. Germline V CDR1 and CDR2: PRHDT, FYEKMQ (reference sequence). The CDR3 covers 18 residues. With 0 bases removed from V and 0 bases from J, the gap between germline ends came to 15 bases. The CDR3 DNA follows: TGTGCCAGCAGCTTAGGCCTCGAACTCTTTGACTCTGGAAACACCATATATTTT. It encodes CASSLGLELFDSGNTIYF.

The chain combines TRBV28 with TRBJ2-5; 11 nucleotides match TRBD1. Germline V gene lookup returns CDR1 MDHEN and CDR2 SYDVKM. The CDR3 loop spans 17 amino acids. With 1 base clipped from V and 4 bases from J, the junction kept 8 bases outside the gene matches. CDR3 residues: CASSLSPGQGATETQYF. In DNA, the CDR3 is TGTGCCAGCAGTTTATCACCCGGACAGGGGGCCACAGAGACCCAGTACTTC.

The chain recombines TRBV27 with TRBJ2-5; D possibly corresponds to TRBD2 (6 bases). Per germline, CDR1 MNHEY and CDR2 SMNVEV (reference sequence). V was pared by 2 bases and J by 5 bases, with 9 bases between. This CDR3 is built from 13 residues. CDR3 residues: CASSLQGGETQYF. The CDR3, as DNA: TGTGCCAGCAGTTTACAGGGAGGCGAGACCCAGTACTTC.

The rearrangement uses TRBV5-1 and TRBJ2-7; the D gene could be TRBD1 or TRBD2 (5 bases each). The CDR3 has 14 residues. Trimming took 0 bases from V and 6 from J, leaving 13 bases between them. Germline V lookup: CDR1 SGHRS, CDR2 YFSETQ. Written as DNA, the CDR3 is TGCGCCAGCAGCTTGGATTTGAAGGGGACCGAGCAGTACTTC. This gives the protein CASSLDLKGTEQYF. The complete variable domain, with remaining parts taken from reference TRBV5-1 and TRBJ2-7, reads KAGVTQTPRYLIKTRGQQVTLSCSPISGHRSVSWYQQTPGQGLQFLFEYFSETQRNKGNFPGRFSGRQFSNSRSEMNVSTLELGDSALYLCASSLDLKGTEQYFGPGTRLTVT.

The sample holds one count of this clone. The chain employs TRBV4-3 and TRBJ2-1; tentatively, D is TRBD1 (6 bases). Germline V gene data show CDR1 as LGHNA and CDR2 as YSLEER. V lost 1 base and J 11 bases, leaving 15 bases between the germline ends. CDR3 length: 14 residues. The CDR3 here is CASSQGLLDRKQFF. The CDR3, as DNA: TGCGCCAGCAGCCAAGGCCTATTGGACAGAAAGCAGTTCTTC.

The chain links TRBV28 to TRBJ2-7, with D tentatively TRBD2 (5 bases). Germline values: CDR1 MDHEN, CDR2 SYDVKM. CDR3 size: 14 residues. Trimming left V 1 base short and J 1 base short, with 8 bases between. Written as DNA, the CDR3 is TGTGCCAGCAGTTTATACGGGGAGTCCTACGAGCAGTACTTC. Its translation: CASSLYGESYEQYF.

For this clone: This CDR3 is also generated by other DNA sequences in the sample. The rearrangement uses TRBV7-2 and TRBJ1-1, with unresolved D. CDR1 is SGHTA, CDR2 FQGNSA, per germline. V shed 2 bases and J shed 1 base, with 5 bases lying between them. This CDR3 is 13 amino acids long. The CDR3 coding sequence is TGTGCCAGCAGCTTACAAGGGAACACTGAAGCTTTCTTT. Protein: CASSLQGNTEAFF.

The chain joins TRBV11-2 to TRBJ2-3; D is undetermined. The CDR3 extends over 13 amino acids. Trimming took 5 bases from V and 5 from J, leaving 11 bases between them. From germline, CDR1 is SGHAT and CDR2 FQNNGV. CDR3 amino acids: CASSEIYRDTQYF. In nucleotides, the CDR3 is TGTGCCAGCAGCGAAATTTACAGAGATACGCAGTATTTT.

The genes are TRBV7-2 and TRBJ2-7, with D tentatively TRBD2 (6 bases). The V gene's germline CDR1 is SGHTA and CDR2 FQGNSA. This CDR3 is 15 amino acids long. V shed 5 bases and J shed 3 bases, with 17 bases lying between them. Here the CDR3 DNA reads TGTGCCAGCAGCCGGTCGGGGGACCTACTCTACGAGCAGTACTTC. This translates into CASSRSGDLLYEQYF.

V and J are TRBV18 and TRBJ2-7; D is unresolved. Germline CDR1 and CDR2: KGHSH and LQKENI. Between the trimmed V and J ends, which lost 5 bases and 0 bases, there was a span of 8 bases. CDR3 length: 13 residues. CDR3 sequence (DNA): TGTGCCAGCTCAACGACGGACTCCTACGAGCAGTACTTC. Translated: CASSTTDSYEQYF. Combining the CDR3 with reference TRBV18 and TRBJ2-7 gives the whole variable domain NAGVMQNPRHLVRRRGQEARLRCSPMKGHSHVYWYRQLPEEGLKFMVYLQKENIIDESGMPKERFSAEFPKEGPSILRIQQVVRGDSAAYFCASSTTDSYEQYFGPGTRLTVT.

The rearrangement joins TRBV20-1 to TRBJ2-5; no clear D. V was cut by 2 bases and J by 5 bases, with 3 bases left in between. The CDR3 spans 10 residues. In germline, CDR1 is DFQATT, CDR2 SNEGSKA (reference sequence). CDR3: CSARFETQYF. The CDR3 region has the DNA TGCAGTGCTAGATTCGAGACCCAGTACTTC.

The chain is built from TRBV6-5 and TRBJ1-4; D might be TRBD1 (6 bases). The ends were cut back, 2 bases at V and 7 bases at J, with 14 bases in the middle. The length of the CDR3 is 15 residues. Germline values: CDR1 MNHEY, CDR2 SVGAGI. CDR3 sequence (DNA): TGTGCCAGCAGTTACAGCGGGGGCGGAGGTGAAAAACTGTTTTTT. Protein: CASSYSGGGGEKLFF.